These 7 T cell receptor beta chains were sequenced from one sample in a study of blood T cells in healthy people across ages. Through a sample-barcoded 5' primer and a J-beta primer mix, a second PCR was run for 7 to 11 cycles. TCRdb reprocessed the 5' RACE reads via MiXCR and lists one record per CDR3 protein. This sample has 700,000 to 800,000 distinct CDR3 sequences, with roughly 43% found just once. Sequenced sample: blood. These receptors all come from a woman in her sixties in good health.

Only a few counts were recorded for this clonotype. DNA of the CDR3: TGTGCCAGCAGCGCGACAGGGGAGAGAGATACGCAGTATTTT. Protein product: CASSATGERDTQYF. The rearrangement uses TRBV9 and TRBJ2-3, with 8 positions matching TRBD1. V lost 3 bases, J lost 5 bases, and 5 bases stayed unmatched. The CDR3 loop spans 14 amino acids. Germline V gene lookup returns CDR1 SGDLS and CDR2 YYNGEE.

The V and J genes are TRBV20-1 and TRBJ2-5; the match to TRBD2 covers 13 bases. Germline lookup yields CDR1 DFQATT and CDR2 SNEGSKA (reference sequence). There are 15 residues in the CDR3. V lost 1 base to trimming and J lost 3 bases; unmatched junction nucleotides: 2. The chain's CDR3 is CSARGTSGSKETQYF. The CDR3 DNA follows: TGCAGTGCTAGAGGGACTAGCGGGAGTAAAGAGACCCAGTACTTC.

The sample holds a few counts of this clonotype. The chain employs TRBV9 and TRBJ2-7, with D maybe TRBD2 (6 bases). The length of the CDR3 is 15 residues. Germline lookup yields CDR1 SGDLS and CDR2 YYNGEE. The V end lost 3 bases, the J end lost 7 bases, and 20 bases lay between the germline ends. CDR3 nucleotides: TGTGCCAGCAGCGCCGGGACTCCACCCTACAATGAGCAGTACTTC. This translates into CASSAGTPPYNEQYF. Full variable domain (rest looked up from reference TRBV9 and TRBJ2-7): DSGVTQTPKHLITATGQRVTLRCSPRSGDLSVYWYQQSLDQGLQFLIQYYNGEERAKGNILERFSAQQFPDLHSELNLSSLELGDSALYFCASSAGTPPYNEQYFGPGTRLTVT.

The genes are TRBV12-3 or TRBV12-4 and TRBJ1-1, with 9 bases identical to TRBD1. V gave up 5 bases and J gave up 11 bases; unmatched junction bases: 9. The CDR3 extends over 13 amino acids. Here the CDR3 reads CASSAPSGTGAFF. CDR3 sequence (DNA): TGTGCCAGCAGTGCCCCGTCCGGGACAGGGGCTTTCTTT.

The chain is built from TRBV13 and TRBJ2-3, with 8 bases identical to TRBD1. The V segment lost 3 bases and the J segment 7 bases; nucleotides outside the gene matches: 15. The CDR3 covers 17 residues. The germline V gene has CDR1 PRHDT and CDR2 FYEKMQ (reference sequence). In DNA, the CDR3 is TGTGCCAGCAGCTTCAGACAGGGGCGCGGTAGTAGTAATACGCAGTATTTT. Its protein product is CASSFRQGRGSSNTQYF.

This clonotype showed up just once. J is TRBJ2-5 and V is TRBV12-3 or TRBV12-4; D may correspond to TRBD1 or TRBD2 (5 bases each). The J call is doubtful: the DNA matches TRBJ2-7 better. The CDR3 covers 12 residues. DNA for the CDR3: TGTGCCAGCAGTTTACCAGGGACCGAGCAGTACTTC. It codes for CASSLPGTEQYF.

The table lists this clonotype with a few counts. The V gene is TRBV7-3, the J gene TRBJ2-7; D is possibly TRBD1 (5 bases). Trimming stripped 4 bases from V and 3 bases from J, with 16 bases between. The CDR3 is made up of 15 amino acids. The germline V gene has CDR1 SGHTA and CDR2 FQGTGA. As DNA, the CDR3 is TGTGCCAGCAGCTCACAATCACAGGAAAGCTACGAGCAGTACTTC. It yields the protein CASSSQSQESYEQYF.